Included here is one T cell receptor (beta chain) sequence, with context. The target antigen is unknown. Some clones are missing from TCRdb's copy, which holds only in-frame ones; the method was immunoSEQ multiplex PCR. In the table there are some 87,000 clones, approximately 90% of which are singletons. The data stem from a study of T cell responses to AZD1222 COVID-19 vaccine. Regarding the study as a whole: Clonal diversity was possibly underestimated, and white British individuals and females predominated among donors. Dominant CD4 TCR responses targeted spike regions 160-218 and 743-854. The repertoires were collected only after the peak T cell response. Just six AZD1222 recipients were seropositive at baseline.

The CDR3 consists of 15 residues. With 5 bases removed from V and 6 bases from J, the gap between germline ends came to 19 bases. CDR1 is SGHVS and CDR2 is FQNEAQ in the germline V gene. The V gene is TRBV7-8, the J gene TRBJ1-1; D gene unclear. The sequenced sample was peripheral blood, obtained on day 0 of MenACWY control vaccination. The clonotype was recovered from an adult in good health. CDR3 coding DNA: TGTGCCAGCAGCCTTTCCCGGGGAGGGTACGCTGAAGCTTTCTTT. Residues: CASSLSRGGYAEAFF.